The TCR beta chain described here comes from a study of T cells in localized non-small cell lung cancer. CDR3 length: 18 residues. CDR1 is SGHTA, CDR2 FQGTGA, per germline. Whole-study findings and limits: Patients showing higher blood T cell density tended to see longer overall survival. Uninvolved adjacent lung showed peak T cell clonality, exceeding tumor. Turning up in adjacent lung were a median roughly 50 of the top 100 tumor clones. Only one tumor region was sequenced, so heterogeneity remains possible.

Using immunoSEQ multiplex PCR, the repertoire was profiled, and TCRdb retains in-frame clones only, with some absent. The sample contains 100,000 to 150,000 clones, more than 70% of which appear only once. Of note for this clone: Its antigen remains unknown. Mismatch with germline at one junction end may stem from a read error.

This clonotype originated in a female donor older than 55 with stage I lung adenocarcinoma. The rearrangement links TRBV7-3 to TRBJ2-7; tentative D call: TRBD2 (6 bases). Sequencing was performed on peripheral blood, taken before any cancer treatment. Here the CDR3 reads CASTLKTGGASVHYEQYF. The CDR3 DNA reads as TGTGCCAGCACCTTAAAAACCGGCGGGGCTAGCGTCCACTACGAGCAGTACTTC.